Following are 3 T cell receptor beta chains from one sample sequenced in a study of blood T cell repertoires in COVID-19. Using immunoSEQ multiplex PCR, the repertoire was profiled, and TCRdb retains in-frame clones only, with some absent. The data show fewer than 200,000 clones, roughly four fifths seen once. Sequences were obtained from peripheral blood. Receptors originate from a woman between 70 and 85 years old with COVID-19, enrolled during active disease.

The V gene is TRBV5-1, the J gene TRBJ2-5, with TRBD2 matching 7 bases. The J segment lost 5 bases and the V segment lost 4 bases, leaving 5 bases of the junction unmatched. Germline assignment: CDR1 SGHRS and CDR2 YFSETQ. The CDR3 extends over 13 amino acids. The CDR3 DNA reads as TGCGCCAGCAGCGCGGGAGCCCGCGAGACCCAGTACTTC. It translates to CASSAGARETQYF.

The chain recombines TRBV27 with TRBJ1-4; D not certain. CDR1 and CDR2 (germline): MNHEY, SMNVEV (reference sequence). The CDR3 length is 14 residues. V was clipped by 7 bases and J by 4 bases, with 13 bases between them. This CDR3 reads CASTTSALNEKLFF. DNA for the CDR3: TGTGCCAGCACGACGAGCGCGCTTAATGAAAAACTGTTTTTT.

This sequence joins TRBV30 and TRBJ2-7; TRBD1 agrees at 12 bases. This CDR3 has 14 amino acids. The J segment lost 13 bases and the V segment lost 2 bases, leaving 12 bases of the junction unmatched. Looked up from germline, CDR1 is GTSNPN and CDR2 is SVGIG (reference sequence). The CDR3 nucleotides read TGTGCCTGGAGTCAGGGACAGGGGGCGCACGGGCAATACTTC. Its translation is CAWSQGQGAHGQYF.